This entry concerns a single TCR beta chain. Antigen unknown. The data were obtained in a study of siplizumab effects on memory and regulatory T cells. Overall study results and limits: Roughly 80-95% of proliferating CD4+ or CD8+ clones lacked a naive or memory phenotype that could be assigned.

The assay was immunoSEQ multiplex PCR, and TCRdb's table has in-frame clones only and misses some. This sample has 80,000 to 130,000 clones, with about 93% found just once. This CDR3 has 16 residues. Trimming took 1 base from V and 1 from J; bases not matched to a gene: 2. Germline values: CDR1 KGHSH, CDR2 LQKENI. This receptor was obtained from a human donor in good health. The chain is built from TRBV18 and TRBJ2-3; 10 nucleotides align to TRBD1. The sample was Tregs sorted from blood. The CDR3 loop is CASSPRGTGGTDTQYF. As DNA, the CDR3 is TGTGCCAGCTCACCACGAGGGACAGGGGGCACAGATACGCAGTATTTT.